The 24 T cell receptor beta chains below were found in one sample sequenced in a study of blood T cell repertoires in COVID-19. Profiling relied on immunoSEQ multiplex PCR, and the TCRdb table lists in-frame clones only, not all of them. Found here are about 270,000 clones, approximately 91% of them singletons; the top ten hold about 2.3%. Sequences were obtained from PBMCs or T cells enriched from blood (not recorded which). These receptors came from a woman aged 40-49 years with acute COVID-19.

J is TRBJ1-1 and V is TRBV2, with 11 bases aligning to TRBD1. The V segment lost 0 bases and the J segment 11 bases; nucleotides outside the gene matches: 8. Germline V lookup: CDR1 SNHLY, CDR2 FYNNEI. The CDR3 runs to 15 residues. The chain's CDR3 is CASSEAPGQGEEAFF. The CDR3 DNA is TGTGCCAGCAGTGAAGCTCCGGGACAGGGGGAAGAGGCTTTCTTT.

The V gene is TRBV30, the J gene TRBJ1-6; TRBD1 might be the D (6 bases). With 3 bases removed from V and 6 bases from J, the gap between germline ends came to 15 bases. This CDR3 spans 15 amino acids. CDR1 GTSNPN and CDR2 SVGIG come from the germline V gene (reference sequence). The CDR3 loop reads CAWRGIGTSNSPLHF. The CDR3 nucleotides read TGTGCCTGGAGGGGAATAGGGACAAGTAATTCACCCCTCCACTTT.

The chain recombines TRBV19 with TRBJ1-2; 9 bases map to TRBD1. Germline CDR1 is LNHDA and CDR2 is SQIVND (reference sequence). Trimming took 5 bases from V and 5 from J; bases not matched to a gene: 3. The CDR3 extends over 13 amino acids. CDR3 protein: CASSEDRGYGYTF. CDR3 DNA: TGTGCCAGTAGTGAAGACAGGGGGTATGGCTACACCTTC.

The V gene is TRBV6-5, the J gene TRBJ2-3; 11 bases agree with TRBD2. CDR1 and CDR2 (germline): MNHEY, SVGAGI. V lost 8 bases and J lost 5; bases outside the gene matches: 9. The CDR3 is 15 amino acids. CDR3 in amino acids: CASGRLAGRGDTQYF. The CDR3 nucleotides are TGTGCCAGCGGAAGACTAGCGGGGAGGGGAGATACGCAGTATTTT.

This chain joins TRBV7-2 and TRBJ1-2; 7 bases line up with TRBD1. V shed 5 bases, J shed 0 bases, and the junction held 9 bases outside the gene matches. Germline V gives CDR1 SGHTA, CDR2 FQGNSA. CDR3 size: 16 residues. CDR3 sequence: CASSLSGDSPNYGYTF. CDR3 DNA sequence: TGTGCCAGCAGCCTCTCAGGGGACAGCCCTAACTATGGCTACACCTTC.

This chain links TRBV7-8 with TRBJ2-1; unclear D gene. Trimming shortened V by 5 bases and J by 3 bases, and 17 bases separated the two germline ends. CDR3 length: 16 residues. Germline lookup yields CDR1 SGHVS and CDR2 FQNEAQ. CDR3: CASSPALGPRYNEQFF. CDR3 DNA sequence: TGTGCCAGCAGCCCAGCGCTAGGTCCCCGCTACAATGAGCAGTTCTTC.

The chain employs TRBV9 and TRBJ1-3, with unresolved D. Per germline, CDR1 SGDLS and CDR2 YYNGEE. Trimming pared 1 base from V and 4 bases from J, leaving 9 bases between. CDR3 length equals 14 residues. DNA of the CDR3: TGTGCCAGCAGCGTATTGACTGAAGGAAACACCATATATTTT. Its protein product is CASSVLTEGNTIYF.

The CDR3 nucleotides are TGTGCCAGCAGCCAAGTAATCGGTTTCCAAGAGACCCAGTACTTC. Its protein is CASSQVIGFQETQYF. V and J are TRBV3-1 (or the pseudogene TRBV3-2) and TRBJ2-5; unclear D gene. From germline, CDR1 is LGHDT and CDR2 YNNKEL (reference sequence). The CDR3 is 15 amino acids. The V end lost 1 base, the J end lost 1 base, and 10 bases lay between the germline ends.

The V and J genes are TRBV5-8 and TRBJ2-4, with D maybe TRBD2 (6 bases). The length of the CDR3 is 14 residues. Germline CDR1 is SGHTS and CDR2 is YDEGEE. Between the trimmed V and J ends, which lost 0 bases and 7 bases, there was a span of 11 bases. The CDR3 loop is CASSLEEGRNIQYF. CDR3 nucleotides: TGTGCCAGCAGCTTGGAGGAGGGGCGGAACATTCAGTACTTC.

The chain links TRBV12-5 to TRBJ2-7, with 9 bases that match TRBD2. The CDR3 length is 14 residues. V dropped 3 bases and J dropped 2; count of bases not matched to a gene: 2. Per germline, CDR1 LGHNT and CDR2 FRNRAP. CDR3 loop: CASGLGGRAYEQYF. The CDR3 DNA reads TGTGCTAGTGGTTTAGGCGGGAGGGCCTACGAGCAGTACTTC.

This chain links TRBV28 with TRBJ1-3; maybe TRBD1 (5 bases). Trimming shortened V by 2 bases and J by 4 bases, and 18 bases separated the two germline ends. The CDR3 runs 17 residues. Germline CDR1 is MDHEN and CDR2 is SYDVKM. CDR3 in amino acids: CASSLGGFRGMGNTIYF. CDR3 sequence (DNA): TGTGCCAGCAGTTTAGGGGGTTTTCGGGGGATGGGAAACACCATATATTTT.

V usage is TRBV4-3 and J usage is TRBJ2-3, with TRBD1 matching 8 bases. Germline CDR1 is LGHNA and CDR2 is YSLEER. V shed 3 bases, J shed 2 bases, and the junction held 10 bases outside the gene matches. The CDR3 sequence is 17 residues long. CDR3 DNA sequence: TGCGCCAGCAGCCATGATTGGCCAGGGGGCACCACAGATACGCAGTATTTT. Translated: CASSHDWPGGTTDTQYF.

This sequence joins TRBV4-1 and TRBJ2-3, with D maybe TRBD2 (5 bases). This CDR3 region has 13 residues. V dropped 0 bases and J dropped 5 bases, with 6 bases sitting between them. In germline, CDR1 is MGHRA, CDR2 YSYEKL. DNA of the CDR3: TGCGCCAGCAGCCAAGATGCGGGAGATACGCAGTATTTT. It codes for CASSQDAGDTQYF.

The chain joins TRBV28 to TRBJ2-3, with 12 bases aligning to TRBD2. This CDR3 has 17 residues. Germline V gene sequence: CDR1 MDHEN, CDR2 SYDVKM. The junction had 6 bases not matched to a gene; V was cut back by 1 base and J by 4 bases. CDR3 coding DNA: TGTGCCAGCAGTTTATTCCGCCTAGCGGGAGGGCCAGATACGCAGTATTTT. It is translated as CASSLFRLAGGPDTQYF. The full variable domain, completed using reference TRBV28 and TRBJ2-3, is DVKVTQSSRYLVKRTGEKVFLECVQDMDHENMFWYRQDPGLGLRLIYFSYDVKMKEKGDIPEGYSVSREKKERFSLILESASTNQTSMYLCASSLFRLAGGPDTQYFGPGTRLTVL.

The rearrangement uses TRBV19 and TRBJ2-7; 8 nucleotides agree with TRBD1. From germline, CDR1 is LNHDA and CDR2 SQIVND (reference sequence). V lost 4 bases, J lost 0 bases, and 5 bases stayed unmatched. There are 15 residues in the CDR3. The CDR3 loop reads CASSTGTGSSYEQYF. The DNA for the CDR3 is TGTGCCAGTAGTACCGGGACAGGAAGCTCCTACGAGCAGTACTTC.

This chain links TRBV11-1 with TRBJ1-4; 9 bases fit TRBD1. Germline V gene sequence: CDR1 SGHAT, CDR2 FQDESV (reference sequence). The CDR3 extends over 15 amino acids. The V and J ends lost 5 bases and 5 bases, in that order; junction bases with no gene match: 6. The CDR3 coding sequence is TGTGCCAGCAGCCCGGATGGGACAGGGAATGAAAAACTGTTTTTT. Its translation is CASSPDGTGNEKLFF.

The rearrangement joins TRBV30 to TRBJ1-1; D is perhaps TRBD1 (6 bases). This CDR3 has 13 amino acids. Per germline, CDR1 GTSNPN and CDR2 SVGIG (reference sequence). V was cut by 3 bases and J by 4 bases, with 12 bases left in between. Written as DNA, the CDR3 is TGTGCCTGGAGCACAGGGTCTGCCACTGAAGCTTTCTTT. This encodes CAWSTGSATEAFF.

This chain links TRBV7-9 with TRBJ1-2; the D gene is possibly TRBD1 (5 bases). Trimming took 1 base from V and 7 from J, leaving 10 bases between them. From germline, CDR1 is SEHNR and CDR2 FQNEAQ (reference sequence). The length of the CDR3 is 13 residues. DNA of the CDR3: TGTGCCAGCAGCTTAGTCGGGCAGGGTGGCTACACCTTC. It encodes CASSLVGQGGYTF.

The rearrangement links TRBV5-4 to TRBJ2-1; maybe TRBD2 (6 bases). V was shortened by 0 bases and J by 7 bases, with 11 bases between the two germline ends. Germline CDR1 reads SGHNT; CDR2 reads YYREEE (reference sequence). The CDR3 is made up of 14 amino acids. The CDR3 sequence: CASSLGAGSNEQFF. The CDR3 DNA reads TGTGCCAGCAGCTTGGGGGCGGGATCTAATGAGCAGTTCTTC.

This rearrangement joins TRBV28 to TRBJ2-2; 14 nucleotides line up with TRBD2. Germline V CDR1 and CDR2: MDHEN, SYDVKM. This CDR3 region has 19 residues. With V trimmed by 3 bases and J by 6 bases, 12 bases remained unmatched. This CDR3 is CASSFMSTSGRAGAGELFF. Here the CDR3 DNA reads TGTGCCAGCAGTTTTATGTCGACTAGCGGGAGGGCCGGGGCCGGGGAGCTGTTTTTT.

This clone appeared a single time. The gene calls are TRBV7-2 and TRBJ1-5; no clear D gene. The V gene's germline CDR1 is SGHTA and CDR2 FQGNSA. This CDR3 has 14 residues. The ends were cut back, 1 base at V and 11 bases at J, with 15 bases in the middle. The CDR3 loop reads CASSLVRSGSAQHF. The CDR3 DNA reads TGTGCCAGCAGCTTAGTTCGTTCAGGATCAGCCCAGCATTTT.

V gene TRBV7-9 combines with J gene TRBJ1-4; TRBD1 is a possible D gene (5 bases). Germline CDR1 SEHNR, CDR2 FQNEAQ (reference sequence). There are 14 residues in the CDR3. V shed 5 bases and J shed 7 bases, with 14 bases lying between them. The CDR3 region has the DNA TGTGCCAGCAGCCGAGTGGGGGGAACTGAAAAACTGTTTTTT. Translating it yields CASSRVGGTEKLFF.

This rearrangement joins TRBV29-1 to TRBJ1-1; D might be TRBD1 (6 bases). CDR3 length: 16 amino acids. V shed 5 bases and J shed 0 bases, with 19 bases lying between them. Germline CDR1 is SQVTM and CDR2 is ANQGSEA. The CDR3 sequence is CSVTTGLGAMNTEAFF. The DNA of the CDR3 is TGCAGCGTTACTACAGGGCTCGGAGCCATGAACACTGAAGCTTTCTTT.

The chain joins TRBV18 to TRBJ1-1; 7 bases are shared with TRBD1. Trimming removed 1 base from V and 11 bases from J; junction bases left unmatched: 16. The CDR3 totals 16 residues. Germline values: CDR1 KGHSH, CDR2 LQKENI. The chain's CDR3 is CASSPLRSEVGTVAFF. The CDR3, as DNA: TGTGCCAGCTCACCACTGCGGTCGGAAGTTGGGACAGTGGCTTTCTTT.